A single TCR beta chain is shown here with its context. The antigen is unknown. This entry comes from a study of response to subunit inactivated influenza vaccine. Overall study findings and caveats: Few additional T cells are recruited per seasonal influenza vaccination, authors suggested.

TCRdb analysed the RT-PCR reads with MiXCR anew, one entry per CDR3 protein. The sample includes about 540,000 distinct CDR3 sequences, 14% of them seen just once. The CDR3 runs to 17 residues. In germline, CDR1 is SGHVS, CDR2 FQNEAQ. V gave up 6 bases and J gave up 4 bases, with 23 bases separating them. The receptor was derived from a man aged 45 to 65 who received an inactivated influenza vaccine. The material sequenced was PBMCs from blood, taken approximately 13 days after vaccination. The chain joins TRBV7-8 to TRBJ2-3; D tentatively fits TRBD1 or TRBD2 (5 bases each). CDR3 DNA sequence: TGTGCCAGCAGACCAGGGTGGCCAAATGTGCGGGCAGATACGCAGTATTTT. It codes for CASRPGWPNVRADTQYF.